A single sample gave rise to the 23 T cell receptor beta chains below, sequenced in a study of blood T cell repertoires in COVID-19. The protocol was immunoSEQ multiplex PCR, while the TCRdb copy is restricted to in-frame clones and leaves out a portion. The sample has 150,000 to 200,000 clones; around 89% are singletons. Sequencing was done on a sample of PBMCs or T cells enriched from blood (not recorded which). These receptors were obtained from a woman aged 45 to 65 who had recovered from COVID-19.

The gene calls are TRBV2 and TRBJ2-2; 10 bases align to TRBD1. Germline V CDR1 and CDR2: SNHLY, FYNNEI. The CDR3 loop spans 15 amino acids. Losses at the gene ends were 6 bases for V and 4 bases for J; bases not matched to a gene: 5. This CDR3 is CASSGTGVGTGELFF. The CDR3 nucleotides read TGTGCCAGCAGCGGGACAGGGGTTGGCACCGGGGAGCTGTTTTTT.

This chain links TRBV3-1 (or the pseudogene TRBV3-2) with TRBJ1-2; D is undetermined. The CDR3 has 14 residues. The ends were cut back, 0 bases at V and 8 bases at J, with 13 bases in the middle. CDR1 and CDR2 from the germline V gene are LGHDT and YNNKEL (reference sequence). The CDR3 protein is CASSQDRPAGGYTF. As DNA, the CDR3 is TGTGCCAGCAGCCAAGATCGGCCCGCGGGGGGCTACACCTTC.

The rearrangement links TRBV11-2 to TRBJ2-3; D unclear. The CDR3 sequence is 12 residues long. Germline V gives CDR1 SGHAT, CDR2 FQNNGV. Trimming removed 6 bases from V and 3 bases from J, with 7 bases in between. Here the CDR3 reads CASRGPTDTQYF. As DNA, the CDR3 is TGTGCCAGCAGGGGCCCTACAGATACGCAGTATTTT.

The chain links TRBV18 to TRBJ2-7; D possibly corresponds to TRBD2 (6 bases). CDR1 and CDR2 from the germline V gene are KGHSH and LQKENI. Between the trimmed V and J ends, which lost 3 bases and 0 bases, there was a span of 15 bases. CDR3 size: 16 residues. Here the CDR3 reads CASSPEGLSYSYEQYF. Written as DNA, the CDR3 is TGTGCCAGCTCACCGGAGGGGCTTTCTTACTCCTACGAGCAGTACTTC.

V usage is TRBV30 and J usage is TRBJ2-2, with TRBD2 matching 9 bases. Unmatched junction bases numbered 0, after V lost 1 base and J lost 0 bases. This CDR3 region has 15 residues. Germline V gives CDR1 GTSNPN, CDR2 SVGIG (reference sequence). The CDR3 region is CAWSGLAANTGELFF. The CDR3 DNA reads as TGTGCCTGGAGTGGACTAGCGGCGAACACCGGGGAGCTGTTTTTT.

The CDR3, as DNA: TGCGCCAGCAGCCAATCTCCCCCCGGGACAGGCGCTAACTATGGCTACACCTTC. Amino acids: CASSQSPPGTGANYGYTF. The V gene is TRBV4-1, the J gene TRBJ1-2; 8 nucleotides match TRBD1. CDR3 length: 18 amino acids. Per germline, CDR1 MGHRA and CDR2 YSYEKL. Trimming cost V 2 bases and J 0 bases; bases outside gene matches: 11.

The table lists this clone with a few counts. V usage is TRBV7-2 and J usage is TRBJ1-4; 9 positions agree with TRBD1. J was trimmed by 7 bases and V by 2 bases; bases with no gene match: 14. The CDR3 covers 18 residues. The germline gives CDR1 SGHTA, CDR2 FQGNSA. CDR3 DNA: TGTGCCAGCAGCTTAAGGGCGGTAACAGGGGGCTCGGGTGAAAAACTGTTTTTT. Translation gives CASSLRAVTGGSGEKLFF.

The chain recombines TRBV7-9 with TRBJ1-1; D is unclear. The germline V and J ends were trimmed by 1 base and 1 base, with 7 bases remaining between them. The germline gives CDR1 SEHNR, CDR2 FQNEAQ (reference sequence). This CDR3 is 14 amino acids long. The CDR3 DNA follows: TGTGCCAGCAGCTTAGGGGCAGAGAACACTGAAGCTTTCTTT. Translating gives CASSLGAENTEAFF.

The chain recombines TRBV6-1 with TRBJ1-2, with TRBD1 as a possible D gene (5 bases). The CDR3 has 15 amino acids. Germline-derived CDR1 and CDR2 are MNHNS and SASEGT. Trimming cost V 0 bases and J 2 bases, with 10 bases left between them. CDR3 in DNA: TGTGCCAGCAGTGAAGCTACAGGAACCAACTATGGCTACACCTTC. The encoded protein is CASSEATGTNYGYTF.

The chain recombines TRBV6-5 with TRBJ1-2; TRBD1 matches 7 bases. Trimming cost V 5 bases and J 8 bases; bases outside gene matches: 14. CDR3 length equals 15 residues. CDR1 and CDR2 (germline): MNHEY, SVGAGI. The CDR3 sequence: CASSTPDRELVGYTF. The CDR3 coding sequence is TGTGCCAGCAGTACCCCCGACAGGGAACTTGTAGGCTACACCTTC.

The chain is built from TRBV5-1 and TRBJ1-2; TRBD1 matches at 8 bases. The V and J ends lost 0 bases and 5 bases, in that order; junction bases with no gene match: 3. Per germline, CDR1 SGHRS and CDR2 YFSETQ. There are 14 residues in the CDR3. The CDR3 loop reads CASSLGQGSYGYTF. The CDR3 DNA is TGCGCCAGCAGCTTGGGACAGGGGAGTTATGGCTACACCTTC. The full variable domain, in which reference TRBV5-1 and TRBJ1-2 provide the parts outside the CDR3, is KAGVTQTPRYLIKTRGQQVTLSCSPISGHRSVSWYQQTPGQGLQFLFEYFSETQRNKGNFPGRFSGRQFSNSRSEMNVSTLELGDSALYLCASSLGQGSYGYTFGSGTRLTVV.

This clone was found once. In DNA form, the CDR3 reads TGCGCCAGCAGCGTTGGGGGACTAGTCTACAATGAGCAGTTCTTC. It is translated as CASSVGGLVYNEQFF. This chain links TRBV5-1 with TRBJ2-1, with TRBD2 matching 8 bases. The CDR3 is 15 residues long. J was trimmed by 3 bases and V by 4 bases; bases with no gene match: 6. Germline V gives CDR1 SGHRS, CDR2 YFSETQ.

V is TRBV5-8 and J is TRBJ1-2; maybe TRBD1 (5 bases). Germline V lookup: CDR1 SGHTS, CDR2 YDEGEE. Trimming took off 7 bases at V and 2 bases at J, with 12 bases between the two ends. The CDR3 is 13 amino acids. CDR3 bases: TGTGCCAGCCTCAGTACAGGAAACTATGGCTACACCTTC. Its protein product is CASLSTGNYGYTF.

This chain joins TRBV19 and TRBJ1-1; TRBD1 matches 9 bases. Per the germline V gene, CDR1 is LNHDA and CDR2 is SQIVND (reference sequence). CDR3 length equals 15 residues. V was pared by 6 bases and J by 7 bases, with 12 bases of the junction left unmatched. CDR3 residues: CASSKTGGASGEAFF. CDR3 coding DNA: TGTGCCAGTAGCAAAACAGGGGGCGCGTCGGGTGAAGCTTTCTTT. Looking up the rest from reference TRBV19 and TRBJ1-1 gives the full variable domain: DGGITQSPKYLFRKEGQNVTLSCEQNLNHDAMYWYRQDPGQGLRLIYYSQIVNDFQKGDIAEGYSVSREKKESFPLTVTSAQKNPTAFYLCASSKTGGASGEAFFGQGTRLTVV.

This chain joins TRBV24-1 and TRBJ2-7; 8 bases are shared with TRBD2. Per germline, CDR1 KGHDR and CDR2 SFDVKD. The CDR3 loop spans 14 amino acids. The junction had 4 bases not matched to a gene; V was cut back by 4 bases and J by 3 bases. The CDR3 DNA reads as TGTGCCACCAGTGACACCGGGACTAGCTACGAGCAGTACTTC. As protein: CATSDTGTSYEQYF.

This chain uses TRBV27 with TRBJ2-1; TRBD1 matches 9 bases. J lost 5 bases, V lost 5 bases, and 19 bases had no gene match. This CDR3 comprises 19 residues. Germline V gene lookup returns CDR1 MNHEY and CDR2 SMNVEV (reference sequence). CDR3 in amino acids: CASSLRTGAAYRTNNEQFF. DNA for the CDR3: TGTGCCAGCAGTCTTCGGACAGGGGCCGCCTATCGAACCAACAATGAGCAGTTCTTC.

Only a few counts were recorded for this clone. The chain couples TRBV6-5 to TRBJ1-1, with D uncertain. V dropped 6 bases and J dropped 3 bases, with 8 bases sitting between them. Germline values: CDR1 MNHEY, CDR2 SVGAGI. The CDR3 has 12 residues. CDR3 region: CASRRRDTEAFF. The CDR3 region has the DNA TGTGCCAGCAGACGCCGGGACACTGAAGCTTTCTTT.

V gene TRBV6-5 combines with J gene TRBJ1-2, with 7 bases fitting TRBD1. Germline CDR1 MNHEY, CDR2 SVGAGI. This CDR3 comprises 14 residues. J gave up 3 bases and V 6 bases, and 7 bases lay outside the gene matches. The CDR3 DNA reads as TGTGCCAGCAGGGGAGAGGGGACAGACTATGGCTACACCTTC. Encoded protein: CASRGEGTDYGYTF.

The rearrangement joins TRBV5-1 to TRBJ2-7, with D possibly TRBD1 on 6 matching bases. Germline V gene data show CDR1 as SGHRS and CDR2 as YFSETQ. The CDR3 length is 14 residues. The V gene lost 0 bases and the J gene lost 6 bases, with 13 bases spanning the gap. The CDR3 loop reads CASSLGGRGTEQYF. The CDR3 DNA reads as TGCGCCAGCAGCTTGGGGGGCAGGGGTACCGAGCAGTACTTC.

The rearrangement joins TRBV27 to TRBJ1-2; D is possibly TRBD1 (6 bases). CDR3 length: 15 amino acids. Germline V gene sequence: CDR1 MNHEY, CDR2 SMNVEV (reference sequence). V dropped 6 bases and J dropped 6 bases, with 20 bases sitting between them. In DNA form, the CDR3 reads TGTGCCAGCAGATTGGATACCGGGACACACGATGGCTACACCTTC. Translation gives CASRLDTGTHDGYTF.

The chain recombines TRBV5-6 with TRBJ1-5; 11 bases match TRBD1. V lost 3 bases and J lost 4; bases outside the gene matches: 3. This CDR3 is 15 amino acids long. Germline V CDR1 and CDR2: SGHDT, YYEEEE. CDR3 sequence reads: CASSSDRGRNQPQHF. For the CDR3, the DNA is TGTGCCAGCAGCTCGGACAGGGGGCGTAATCAGCCCCAGCATTTT.

The rearrangement joins TRBV9 to TRBJ2-2, with 10 bases identical to TRBD2. This CDR3 is 18 amino acids long. CDR1 is SGDLS, CDR2 YYNGEE, per germline. V was clipped by 1 base and J by 1 base; unmatched bases: 7. The CDR3 bases are TGTGCCAGCAGCGTAATCGCTAGCGGGGGTCTGAACACCGGGGAGCTGTTTTTT. Translation gives CASSVIASGGLNTGELFF.

The V call is TRBV7-9, the J call TRBJ1-2, with unresolved D. V was pared by 2 bases and J by 4 bases, with 14 bases between. The CDR3 sequence is 15 residues long. Per germline, CDR1 SEHNR and CDR2 FQNEAQ (reference sequence). CDR3 in DNA: TGTGCCAGCAGCTTACGGCCAGACACCCCCTATGGCTACACCTTC. Translation: CASSLRPDTPYGYTF.